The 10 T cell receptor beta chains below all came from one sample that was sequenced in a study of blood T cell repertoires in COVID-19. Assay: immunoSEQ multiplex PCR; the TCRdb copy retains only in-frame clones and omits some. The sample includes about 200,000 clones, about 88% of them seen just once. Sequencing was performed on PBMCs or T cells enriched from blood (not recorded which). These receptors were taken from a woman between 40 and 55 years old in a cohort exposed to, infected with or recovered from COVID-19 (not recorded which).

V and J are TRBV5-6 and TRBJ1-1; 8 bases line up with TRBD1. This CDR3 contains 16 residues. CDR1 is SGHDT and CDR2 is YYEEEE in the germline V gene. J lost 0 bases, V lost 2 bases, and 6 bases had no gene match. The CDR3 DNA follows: TGTGCCAGCAGCTTATCCAGGGGGCTTTTGAACACTGAAGCTTTCTTT. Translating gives CASSLSRGLLNTEAFF. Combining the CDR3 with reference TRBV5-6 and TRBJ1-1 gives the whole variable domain DAGVTQSPTHLIKTRGQQVTLRCSPKSGHDTVSWYQQALGQGPQFIFQYYEEEERQRGNFPDRFSGHQFPNYSSELNVNALLLGDSALYLCASSLSRGLLNTEAFFGQGTRLTVV.

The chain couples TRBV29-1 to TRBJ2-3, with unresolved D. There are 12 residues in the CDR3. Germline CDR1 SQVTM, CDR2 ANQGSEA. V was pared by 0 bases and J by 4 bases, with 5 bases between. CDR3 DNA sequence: TGCAGCGTTGAAGAGGCGGCAGATACGCAGTATTTT. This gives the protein CSVEEAADTQYF.

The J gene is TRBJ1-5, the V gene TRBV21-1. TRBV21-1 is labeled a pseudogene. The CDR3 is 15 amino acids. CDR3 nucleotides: TGTGCCAGCAGCAACGGCCCGGAGGAGAGCGAGCCCCAGCATTTT. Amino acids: CASSNGPEESEPQHF.

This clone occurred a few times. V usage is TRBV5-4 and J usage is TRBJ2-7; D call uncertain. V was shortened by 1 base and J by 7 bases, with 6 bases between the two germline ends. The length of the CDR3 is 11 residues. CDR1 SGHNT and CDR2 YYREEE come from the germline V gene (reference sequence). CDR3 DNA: TGTGCCAGCAGCTTGAATCAAGAGCAGTACTTC. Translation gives CASSLNQEQYF.

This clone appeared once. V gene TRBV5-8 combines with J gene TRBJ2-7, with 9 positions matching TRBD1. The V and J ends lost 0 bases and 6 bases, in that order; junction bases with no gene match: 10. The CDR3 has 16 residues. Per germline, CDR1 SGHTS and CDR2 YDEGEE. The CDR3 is CASSLGGTGLGFEQYF. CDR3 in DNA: TGTGCCAGCAGCTTGGGAGGGACAGGGTTGGGATTCGAGCAGTACTTC.

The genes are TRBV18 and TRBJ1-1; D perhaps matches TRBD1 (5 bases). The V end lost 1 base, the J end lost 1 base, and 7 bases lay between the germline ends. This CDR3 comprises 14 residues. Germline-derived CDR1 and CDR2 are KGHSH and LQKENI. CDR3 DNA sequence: TGTGCCAGCTCACCACAGGGGAAGAACACTGAAGCTTTCTTT. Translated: CASSPQGKNTEAFF.

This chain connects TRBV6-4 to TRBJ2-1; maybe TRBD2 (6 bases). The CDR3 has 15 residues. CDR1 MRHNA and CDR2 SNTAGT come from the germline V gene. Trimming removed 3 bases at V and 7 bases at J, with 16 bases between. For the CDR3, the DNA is TGTGCCAGCAGTGAAGGACCCGGGGGTGGTAATGAGCAGTTCTTC. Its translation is CASSEGPGGGNEQFF.

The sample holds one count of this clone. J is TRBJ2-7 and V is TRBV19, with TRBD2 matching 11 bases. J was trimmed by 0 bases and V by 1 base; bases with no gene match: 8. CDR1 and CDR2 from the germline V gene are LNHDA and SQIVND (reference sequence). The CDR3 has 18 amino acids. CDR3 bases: TGTGCCAGTAGTATAGTGTTAGCGGGAGGGCCGGGCTCCTACGAGCAGTACTTC. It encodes CASSIVLAGGPGSYEQYF.

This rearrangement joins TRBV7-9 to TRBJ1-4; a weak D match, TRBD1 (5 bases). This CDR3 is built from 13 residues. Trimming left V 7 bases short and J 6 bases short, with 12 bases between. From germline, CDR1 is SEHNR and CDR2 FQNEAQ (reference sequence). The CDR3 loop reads CASKGGEDEKLFF. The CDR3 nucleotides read TGTGCCAGCAAAGGAGGGGAGGATGAAAAACTGTTTTTT.

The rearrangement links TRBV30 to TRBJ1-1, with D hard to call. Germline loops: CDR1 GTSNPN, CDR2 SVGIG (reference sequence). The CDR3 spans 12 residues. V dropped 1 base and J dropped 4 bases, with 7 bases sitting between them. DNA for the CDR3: TGTGCCTGGAGTGAGCGTGTCACTGAAGCTTTCTTT. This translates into CAWSERVTEAFF.